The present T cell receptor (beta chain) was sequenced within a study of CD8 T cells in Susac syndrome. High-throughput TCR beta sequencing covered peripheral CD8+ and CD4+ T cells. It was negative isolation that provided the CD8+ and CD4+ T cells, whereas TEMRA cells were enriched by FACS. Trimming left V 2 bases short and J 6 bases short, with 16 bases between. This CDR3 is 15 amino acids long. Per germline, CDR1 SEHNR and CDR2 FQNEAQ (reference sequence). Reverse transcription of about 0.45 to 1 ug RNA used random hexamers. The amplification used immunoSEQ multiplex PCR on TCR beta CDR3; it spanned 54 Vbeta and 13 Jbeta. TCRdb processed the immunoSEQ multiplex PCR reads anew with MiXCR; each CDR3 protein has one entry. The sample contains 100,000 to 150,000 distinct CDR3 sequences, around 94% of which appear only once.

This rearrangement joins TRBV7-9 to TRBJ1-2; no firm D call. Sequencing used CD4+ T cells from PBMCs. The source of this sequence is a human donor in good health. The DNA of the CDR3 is TGTGCCAGCAGCTTACTATGGGGAAAGAGCGATGGCTACACCTTC. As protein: CASSLLWGKSDGYTF.